The sequence of this T cell receptor (beta chain) was determined in a study of CD8 T cells in ankylosing spondylitis. Study results and limitations: A TCR beta motif made of about eight highly homologous variants seemed typical of ankylosing spondylitis blood.

Using quantitative 5'-RACE with molecular barcodes, the authors made TCR beta libraries. TCRdb itself ran the 5' RACE reads through MiXCR, one entry per CDR3 protein. This sample has about 240,000 distinct CDR3 sequences, with more than 20% found just once. This clonotype was seen a few times. Its antigen is not known. V was pared by 6 bases and J by 0 bases, with 9 bases of the junction left unmatched. Germline V CDR1 and CDR2: MNHNS, SASEGT. CDR3 size: 16 residues. This sequence originates from a male donor with ankylosing spondylitis or in good health (not recorded which). This chain connects TRBV6-1 to TRBJ2-3; 7 bases are a match to TRBD2. The source material was blood, either unsorted or a sorted T cell fraction (not recorded which). The DNA for the CDR3 is TGTGCCAGCAGCCTGACCGGGACTACGAGCACAGATACGCAGTATTTT. Translation: CASSLTGTTSTDTQYF.